The sequence of this T cell receptor beta chain was determined in a study of T cell repertoires and Cas9 in healthy adults. Study-wide context: SpCas9-reactive CD4 and CD8 T cells were characterized for potency, cytotoxicity and lineage. Whole-study results and caveats: Reportedly, SpCas9-reactive effector T cell proliferation and function were mitigated by SpCas9-reactive Tregs in vitro.

Generated by immunoSEQ multiplex PCR, the TCRdb table keeps only in-frame clones and is missing some. The sample has some 14,000 clones, about nine tenths seen once; the top ten hold over 2%. With regard to this clone: What it binds is unknown.

V dropped 5 bases and J dropped 6; count of bases not matched to a gene: 12. The CDR3 is 15 residues long. Germline loops: CDR1 SGHAT, CDR2 FQDESV (reference sequence). Material: Tregs (CD4+, CD25+, CD127-, CD137-, CD154-) from PBMCs; culture status not recorded. The V and J genes are TRBV11-1 and TRBJ2-7; TRBD1 matches 8 bases. The TCR originated in a human donor in good health. The CDR3 sequence is CASSLSGTGPREQYF. In nucleotides, the CDR3 is TGTGCCAGCAGCCTAAGTGGGACAGGACCGCGCGAGCAGTACTTC. Together with reference TRBV11-1 and TRBJ2-7, the CDR3 gives the full variable domain: EAEVAQSPRYKITEKSQAVAFWCDPISGHATLYWYRQILGQGPELLVQFQDESVVDDSQLPKDRFSAERLKGVDSTLKIQPAELGDSAMYLCASSLSGTGPREQYFGPGTRLTVT.